This TCR beta chain was documented in a study of blood T cell repertoires in COVID-19. Study background: Donors in the United States, Italy and Spain gave samples during acute or convalescent COVID-19. From T cells, B-cell-depleted T cells, or PBMCs came the material, which was cDNA or gDNA.

Germline lookup yields CDR1 SGHRS and CDR2 YFSETQ. The CDR3 runs 16 residues. V was clipped by 2 bases and J by 0 bases, with 12 bases between them. Per the authors' pipeline: Amplified reference gene primers provided the basis for estimating nucleated cell counts. The method was immunoSEQ multiplex PCR; TCRdb's version includes in-frame clones alone and lacks a portion of them. V, J and clone size are taken as reported in that table, and D and trimming were inferred from the DNA itself. In the table there are a few hundred thousand clones, roughly 80% of which are singletons. This clone occurred a few times.

Source material: peripheral blood. This chain joins TRBV5-1 and TRBJ2-1, with D tentatively TRBD1 (6 bases). The sequence derives from a man in his 60s who had recovered from COVID-19. The CDR3 sequence is CASSFNGQSSYNEQFF. The CDR3 DNA reads as TGCGCCAGCAGCTTCAATGGACAGAGCTCCTACAATGAGCAGTTCTTC.